This T cell receptor (beta chain) was sequenced for a study of blood T cell repertoires in COVID-19. Study-level background: The United States, Italy and Spain provided the acute and convalescent COVID-19 samples.

Only in-frame clones appear in the TCRdb table, and some are missing; sequencing was by immunoSEQ multiplex PCR. The repertoire includes approximately 350,000 clones, roughly 87% of them detected once, and 5% to 6% sits in the top ten. The germline CDR1 and CDR2 sequences are SNHLY and FYNNEI. This CDR3 has 14 amino acids. Losses at the gene ends were 4 bases for V and 3 bases for J; bases not matched to a gene: 4. Sequenced sample: PBMCs or T cells enriched from blood (not recorded which). The sequence was collected from a woman aged 45-59 years who had recovered from COVID-19. V is TRBV2 and J is TRBJ2-7, with 9 bases lining up with TRBD1. CDR3 loop: CASSADRGLYEQYF. The CDR3 nucleotides are TGTGCCAGCAGTGCGGACAGGGGCCTCTACGAGCAGTACTTC. The full variable domain, its missing parts supplied by reference TRBV2 and TRBJ2-7, is EPEVTQTPSHQVTQMGQEVILRCVPISNHLYFYWYRQILGQKVEFLVSFYNNEISEKSEIFDDQFSVERPDGSNFTLKIRSTKLEDSAMYFCASSADRGLYEQYFGPGTRLTVT.